This TCR beta chain was captured by sequencing in a study of T cells in women clearing cervical HPV infection. Sequencing used immunoSEQ multiplex PCR; TCRdb keeps in-frame clones, though not all of them. The repertoire shows 49,000 or so clones; the top ten hold 35% to 45%. Note on this clone: Its antigen is still unknown. The CDR3 goes on 3 residues after the read ends, and that part is filled in from the germline J gene.

Dot-blot hybridization genotyped cervical HPV amplified with MY09/MY11 PCR. General study findings and limits: It is unknown whether associations predate infection; no effector/memory or HPV-specific sorting. TRBV6-7 abundance was lower in cases than controls (roughly 0.11% versus 0.16%).

Trimming took 3 bases from V and 4 from J, leaving 17 bases between them. Germline V gene data show CDR1 as LNHDA and CDR2 as SQIVND (reference sequence). The CDR3 has 16 amino acids. This clonotype originated in a woman aged 18-69 years with a cervical HPV16 infection that either progressed to CIN3+ or cleared (not recorded which). The chain joins TRBV19 to TRBJ2-3; D perhaps matches TRBD2 (5 bases). The sequenced sample was blood buffy coat. CDR3 loop: CASSMAGSRPADTQYF. Incomplete CDR3 DNA: TGTGCCAGTAGTATGGCGGGCAGCCGCCCCGCAGATACG.